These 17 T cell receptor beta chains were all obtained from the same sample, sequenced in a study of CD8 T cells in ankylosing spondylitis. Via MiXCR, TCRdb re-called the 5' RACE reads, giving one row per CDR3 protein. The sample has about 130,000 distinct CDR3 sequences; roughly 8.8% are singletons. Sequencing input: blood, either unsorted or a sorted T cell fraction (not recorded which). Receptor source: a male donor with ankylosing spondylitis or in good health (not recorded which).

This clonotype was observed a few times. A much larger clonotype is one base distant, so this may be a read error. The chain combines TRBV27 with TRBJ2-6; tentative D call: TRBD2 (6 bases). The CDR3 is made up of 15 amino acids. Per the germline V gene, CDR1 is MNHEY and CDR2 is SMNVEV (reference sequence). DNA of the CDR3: TGTGCCAGCAGTTTCGGGGGAGCTGGGGCCAACGGCCTGACTTTC. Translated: CASSFGGAGANGLTF.

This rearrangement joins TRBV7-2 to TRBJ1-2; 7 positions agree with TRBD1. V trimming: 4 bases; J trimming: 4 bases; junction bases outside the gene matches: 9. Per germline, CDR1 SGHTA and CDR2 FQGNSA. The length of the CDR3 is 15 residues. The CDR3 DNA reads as TGTGCCAGCAGCTCCAGACAGGGCCAAGGCTATGGCTACACCTTC. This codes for CASSSRQGQGYGYTF.

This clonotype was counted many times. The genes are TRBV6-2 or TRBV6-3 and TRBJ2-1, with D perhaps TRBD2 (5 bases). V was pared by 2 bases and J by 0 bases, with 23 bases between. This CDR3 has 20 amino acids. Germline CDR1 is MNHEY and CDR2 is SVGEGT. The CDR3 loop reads CASSYTSIPDGKHSYNEQFF. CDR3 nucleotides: TGTGCCAGCAGTTACACTTCCATACCGGACGGGAAGCACTCCTACAATGAGCAGTTCTTC.

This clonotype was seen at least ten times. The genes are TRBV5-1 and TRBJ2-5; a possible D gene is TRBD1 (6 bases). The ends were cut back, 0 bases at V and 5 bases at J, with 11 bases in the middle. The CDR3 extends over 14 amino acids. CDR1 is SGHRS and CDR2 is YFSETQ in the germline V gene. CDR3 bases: TGCGCCAGCAGCTTGGGTTGGACAGCCGAGACCCAGTACTTC. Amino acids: CASSLGWTAETQYF.

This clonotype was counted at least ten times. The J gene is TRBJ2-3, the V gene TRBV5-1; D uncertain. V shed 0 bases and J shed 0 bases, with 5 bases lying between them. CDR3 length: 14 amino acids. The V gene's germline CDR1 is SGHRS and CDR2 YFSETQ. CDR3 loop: CASSLGPSTDTQYF. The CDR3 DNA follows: TGCGCCAGCAGCTTGGGCCCTAGCACAGATACGCAGTATTTT.

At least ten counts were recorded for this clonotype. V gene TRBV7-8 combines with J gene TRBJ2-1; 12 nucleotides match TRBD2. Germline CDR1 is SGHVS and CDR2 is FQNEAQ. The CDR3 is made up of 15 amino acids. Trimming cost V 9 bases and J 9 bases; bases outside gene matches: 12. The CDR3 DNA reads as TGTGCCAGTCGACTAGCGGGAGAGAGTTTCGGTGAGCAGTTCTTC. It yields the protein CASRLAGESFGEQFF.

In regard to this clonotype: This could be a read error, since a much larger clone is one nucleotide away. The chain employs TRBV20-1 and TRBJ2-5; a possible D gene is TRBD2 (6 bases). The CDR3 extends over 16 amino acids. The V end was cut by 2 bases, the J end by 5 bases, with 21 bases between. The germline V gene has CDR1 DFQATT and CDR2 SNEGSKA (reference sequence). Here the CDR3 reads CSARSSSARVRETQYF. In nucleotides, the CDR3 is TGCAGTGCTAGATCTTCTAGCGCGAGGGTTCGGGAGACCCAGTACTTC.

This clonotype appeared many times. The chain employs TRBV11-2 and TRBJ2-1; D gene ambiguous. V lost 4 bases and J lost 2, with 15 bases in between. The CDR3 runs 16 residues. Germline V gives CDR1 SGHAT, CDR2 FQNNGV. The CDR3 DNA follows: TGTGCCAGCAGCTCTTTATTCGGCCAGACCTACAATGAGCAGTTCTTC. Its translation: CASSSLFGQTYNEQFF.

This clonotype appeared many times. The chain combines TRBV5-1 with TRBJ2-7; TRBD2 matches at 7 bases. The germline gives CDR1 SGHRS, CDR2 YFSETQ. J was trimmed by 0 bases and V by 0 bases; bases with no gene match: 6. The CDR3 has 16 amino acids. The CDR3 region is CASSLAGLAVSYEQYF. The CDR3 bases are TGCGCCAGCAGCTTGGCCGGTCTAGCGGTCTCCTACGAGCAGTACTTC. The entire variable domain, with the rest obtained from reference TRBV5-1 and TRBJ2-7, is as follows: KAGVTQTPRYLIKTRGQQVTLSCSPISGHRSVSWYQQTPGQGLQFLFEYFSETQRNKGNFPGRFSGRQFSNSRSEMNVSTLELGDSALYLCASSLAGLAVSYEQYFGPGTRLTVT.

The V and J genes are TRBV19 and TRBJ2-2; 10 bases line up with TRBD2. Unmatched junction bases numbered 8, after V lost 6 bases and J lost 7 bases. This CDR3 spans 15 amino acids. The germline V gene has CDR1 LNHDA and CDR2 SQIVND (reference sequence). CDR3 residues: CASSFLAGVVGELFF. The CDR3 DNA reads TGTGCCAGTAGCTTCCTAGCGGGAGTAGTCGGGGAGCTGTTTTTT.

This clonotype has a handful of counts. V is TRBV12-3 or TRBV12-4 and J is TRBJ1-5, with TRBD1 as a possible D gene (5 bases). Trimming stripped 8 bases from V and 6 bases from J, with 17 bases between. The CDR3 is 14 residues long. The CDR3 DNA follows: TGTGCCAGCTCACACCTGGGGCCGGGTCAGCCCCAGCATTTT. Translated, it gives CASSHLGPGQPQHF.

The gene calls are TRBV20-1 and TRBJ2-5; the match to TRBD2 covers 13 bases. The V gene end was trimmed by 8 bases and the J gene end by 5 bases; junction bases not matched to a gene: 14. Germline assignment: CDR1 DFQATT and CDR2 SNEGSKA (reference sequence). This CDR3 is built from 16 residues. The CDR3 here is CSYSLLLAGGVETQYF. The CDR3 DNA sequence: TGCAGTTACTCACTTCTACTAGCGGGAGGGGTCGAGACCCAGTACTTC.

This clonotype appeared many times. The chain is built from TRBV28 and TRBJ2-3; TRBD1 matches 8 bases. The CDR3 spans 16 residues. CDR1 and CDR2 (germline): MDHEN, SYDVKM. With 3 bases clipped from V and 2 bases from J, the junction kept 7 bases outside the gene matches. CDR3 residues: CASSFRTGRPTDTQYF. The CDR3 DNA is TGTGCCAGCAGTTTTCGGACAGGGAGACCCACAGATACGCAGTATTTT.

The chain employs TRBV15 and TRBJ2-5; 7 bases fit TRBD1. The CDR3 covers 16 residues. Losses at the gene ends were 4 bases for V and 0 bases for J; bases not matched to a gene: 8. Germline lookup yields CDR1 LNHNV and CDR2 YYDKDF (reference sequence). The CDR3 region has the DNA TGTGCCACCAGCATCGTACCGGGACAGAACCAAGAGACCCAGTACTTC. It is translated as CATSIVPGQNQETQYF.

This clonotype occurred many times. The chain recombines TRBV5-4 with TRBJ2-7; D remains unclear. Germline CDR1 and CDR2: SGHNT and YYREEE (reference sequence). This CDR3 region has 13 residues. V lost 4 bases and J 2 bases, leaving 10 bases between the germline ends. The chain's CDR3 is CASSKDVTYEQYF. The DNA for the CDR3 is TGTGCCAGCAGCAAGGACGTAACCTACGAGCAGTACTTC.

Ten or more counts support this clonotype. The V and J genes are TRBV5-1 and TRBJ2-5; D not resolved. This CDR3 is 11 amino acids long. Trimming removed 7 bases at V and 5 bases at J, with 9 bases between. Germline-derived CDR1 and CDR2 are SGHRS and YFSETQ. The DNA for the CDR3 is TGCGCCAGCGCTAACGGGGAGACCCAGTACTTC. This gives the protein CASANGETQYF.

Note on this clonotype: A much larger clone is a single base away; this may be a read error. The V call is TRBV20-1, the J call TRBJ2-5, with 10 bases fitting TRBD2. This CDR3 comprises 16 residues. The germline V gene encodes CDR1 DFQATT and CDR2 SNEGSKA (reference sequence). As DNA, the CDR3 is TGCTGTGCTAGAGACGTACTAGCGGGAATTATGGAGACCCAGTACTTC. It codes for CCARDVLAGIMETQYF.